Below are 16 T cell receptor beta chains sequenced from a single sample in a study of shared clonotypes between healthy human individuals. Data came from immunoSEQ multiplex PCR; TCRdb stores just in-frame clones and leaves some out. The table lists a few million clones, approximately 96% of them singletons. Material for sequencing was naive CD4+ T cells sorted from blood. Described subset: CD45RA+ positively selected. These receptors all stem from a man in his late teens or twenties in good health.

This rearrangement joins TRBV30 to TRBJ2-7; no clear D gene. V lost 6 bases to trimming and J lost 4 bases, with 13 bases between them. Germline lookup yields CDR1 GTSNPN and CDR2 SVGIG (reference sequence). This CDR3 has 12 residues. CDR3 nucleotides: TGTGCCTGTAGTTCAAACCGTTACGAGCAGTACTTC. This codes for CACSSNRYEQYF.

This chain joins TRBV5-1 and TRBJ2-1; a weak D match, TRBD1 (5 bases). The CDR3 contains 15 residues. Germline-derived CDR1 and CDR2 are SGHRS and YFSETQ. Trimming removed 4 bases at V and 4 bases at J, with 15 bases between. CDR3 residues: CASSRVESGYNEQFF. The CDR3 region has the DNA TGCGCCAGCAGCCGAGTCGAGTCAGGGTACAATGAGCAGTTCTTC.

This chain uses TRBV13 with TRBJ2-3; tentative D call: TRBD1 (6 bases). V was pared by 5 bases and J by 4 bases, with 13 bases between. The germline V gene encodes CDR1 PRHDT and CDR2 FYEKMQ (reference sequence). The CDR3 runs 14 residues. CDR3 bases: TGTGCCAGCAGCCGGACAGCCGGCCCAGATACGCAGTATTTT. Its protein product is CASSRTAGPDTQYF.

This chain's CDR3 is CATSSISFLSNQPQHF. The CDR3 region has the DNA TGTGCCACCAGCAGTATAAGTTTCCTTAGCAATCAGCCCCAGCATTTT. The V and J genes are TRBV15 and TRBJ1-5; D gene unclear. CDR1 and CDR2 (germline): LNHNV, YYDKDF (reference sequence). CDR3 length: 16 residues. V was shortened by 3 bases and J by 0 bases, with 12 bases between the two germline ends.

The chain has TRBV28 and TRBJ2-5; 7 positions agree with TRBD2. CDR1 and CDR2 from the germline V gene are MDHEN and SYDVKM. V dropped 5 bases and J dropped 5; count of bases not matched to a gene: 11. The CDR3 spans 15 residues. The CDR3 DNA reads TGTGCCAGCAGTGAGGGAGGGGCGGCGGGGGAGACCCAGTACTTC. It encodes CASSEGGAAGETQYF.

The CDR3 is CASSPNRGWGQPQHF. The CDR3 DNA is TGTGCCAGCAGCCCCAACAGGGGCTGGGGCCAGCCCCAGCATTTT. The chain links TRBV28 to TRBJ1-5; 7 bases fit TRBD1. Unmatched junction bases numbered 12, after V lost 6 bases and J lost 7 bases. Germline V lookup: CDR1 MDHEN, CDR2 SYDVKM. CDR3 length equals 15 residues.

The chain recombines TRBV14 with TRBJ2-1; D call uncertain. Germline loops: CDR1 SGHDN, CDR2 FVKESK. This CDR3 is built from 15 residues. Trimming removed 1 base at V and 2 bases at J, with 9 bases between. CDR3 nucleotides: TGTGCCAGCAGCCAAGCCCCGATGCCCTACAATGAGCAGTTCTTC. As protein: CASSQAPMPYNEQFF.

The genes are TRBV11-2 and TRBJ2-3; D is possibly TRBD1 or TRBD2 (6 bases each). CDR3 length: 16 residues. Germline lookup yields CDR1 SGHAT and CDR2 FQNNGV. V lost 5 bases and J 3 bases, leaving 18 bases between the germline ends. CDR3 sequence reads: CASSPRAEGGTDTQYF. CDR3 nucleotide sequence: TGTGCCAGCAGCCCGCGAGCTGAGGGGGGAACAGATACGCAGTATTTT.

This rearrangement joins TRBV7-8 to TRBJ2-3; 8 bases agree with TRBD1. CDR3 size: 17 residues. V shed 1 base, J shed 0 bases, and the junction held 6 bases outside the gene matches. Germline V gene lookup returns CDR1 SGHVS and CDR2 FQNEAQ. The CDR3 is CASSLGGGTGSTDTQYF. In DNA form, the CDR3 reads TGTGCCAGCAGCTTAGGTGGCGGGACAGGTAGCACAGATACGCAGTATTTT.

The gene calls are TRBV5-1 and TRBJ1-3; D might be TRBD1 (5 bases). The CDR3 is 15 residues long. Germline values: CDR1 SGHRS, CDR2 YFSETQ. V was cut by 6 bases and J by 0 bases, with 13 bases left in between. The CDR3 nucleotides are TGCGCCAGCACCAATTCAGGGAGCTCTGGAAACACCATATATTTT. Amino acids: CASTNSGSSGNTIYF.

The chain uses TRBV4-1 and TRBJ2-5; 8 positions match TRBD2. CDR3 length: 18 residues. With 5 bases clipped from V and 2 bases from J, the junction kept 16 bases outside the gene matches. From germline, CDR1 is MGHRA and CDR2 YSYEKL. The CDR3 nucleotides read TGCGCCAGCAGCGGGCGGGGGGCTGATCGGCGAGTGCAAGAGACCCAGTACTTC. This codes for CASSGRGADRRVQETQYF.

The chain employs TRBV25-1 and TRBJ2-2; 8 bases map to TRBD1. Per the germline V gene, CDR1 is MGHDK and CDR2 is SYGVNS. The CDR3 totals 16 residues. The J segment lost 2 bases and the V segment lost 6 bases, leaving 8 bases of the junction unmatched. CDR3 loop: CASRPPGQGNTGELFF. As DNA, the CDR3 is TGTGCCAGCAGACCGCCAGGACAGGGTAACACCGGGGAGCTGTTTTTT.

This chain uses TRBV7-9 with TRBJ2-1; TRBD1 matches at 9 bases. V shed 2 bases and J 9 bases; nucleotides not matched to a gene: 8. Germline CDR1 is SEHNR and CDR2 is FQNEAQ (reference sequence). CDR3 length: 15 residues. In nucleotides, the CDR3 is TGTGCCAGCAGCTTACGGGGACAGGGATTAATTGAGCAGTTCTTC. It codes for CASSLRGQGLIEQFF.

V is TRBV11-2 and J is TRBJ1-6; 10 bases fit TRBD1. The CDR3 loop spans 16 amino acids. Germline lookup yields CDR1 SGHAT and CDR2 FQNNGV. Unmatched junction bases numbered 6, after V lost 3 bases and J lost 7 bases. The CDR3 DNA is TGTGCCAGCAGCTTCACTAGGGGACAGGGGAATTCACCCCTCCACTTT. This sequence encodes CASSFTRGQGNSPLHF.

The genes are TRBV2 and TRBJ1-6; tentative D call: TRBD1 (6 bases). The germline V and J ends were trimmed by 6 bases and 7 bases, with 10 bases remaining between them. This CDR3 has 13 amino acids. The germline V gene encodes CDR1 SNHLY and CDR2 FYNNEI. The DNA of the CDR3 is TGTGCCAGCAGCCGGGACACAAATTCACCCCTCCACTTT. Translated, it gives CASSRDTNSPLHF.

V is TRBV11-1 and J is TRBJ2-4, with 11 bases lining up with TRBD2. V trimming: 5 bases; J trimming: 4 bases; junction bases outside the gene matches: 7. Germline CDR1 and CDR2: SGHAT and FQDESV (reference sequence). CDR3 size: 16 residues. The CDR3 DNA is TGTGCCAGCAGCCCCCGACTAGCGGGGCGTAAAAACATTCAGTACTTC. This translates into CASSPRLAGRKNIQYF.